The present T cell receptor (beta chain) was sequenced within a study of T cells in women clearing cervical HPV infection. Study details: Controls were women whose single incident HPV16 infection cleared within 12 months without precancer or cancer. General observations from the study: T-cell numbers per sample were unknown and may explain richness differences.

This table comes from immunoSEQ multiplex PCR, and its TCRdb copy is limited to in-frame clones, with some not included. The sample totals around 29,000 clones. Note on this clone: Its target is unknown. The CDR3 end falls 3 residues outside the read, so it is completed with the germline J gene.

From germline, CDR1 is SQVTM and CDR2 ANQGSEA. Trimming took 1 base from V and 0 from J, leaving 6 bases between them. The CDR3 runs to 13 residues. The TCR was taken from a woman between 18 and 69 years old with a cervical HPV16 infection that either progressed to CIN3+ or cleared (not recorded which). This chain uses TRBV29-1 with TRBJ1-2, with unresolved D. The sample taken for sequencing was blood buffy coat. CDR3 bases read: TGCAGCGTTGAAGGTCGCGCTAACTATGGC. Translating gives CSVEGRANYG. The whole CDR3 sequence reads CSVEGRANYGYTF.